This TCR beta chain was sequenced in a study of regulatory T cells in long-lasting Graves disease. Study-level findings and limits: There was favoring of TRBV28, TRBJ1-2 and TRBJ2-5 in persistent disease.

TCR beta libraries were built with iRepertoire HTBI primers and Arm-PCR of CDR3 regions. TCRdb recomputed calls from the multiplex PCR reads with MiXCR, one row per CDR3 protein. This sample has 500,000 to 700,000 distinct CDR3 sequences, with 15% to 20% found just once. Time point denoted: newly diagnosed GD, antithyroid drugs for less than 3 months. After RNA was extracted from PBMCs, the TCR library was made from it. Collection of peripheral blood (about 8.8 milliliters) was done using EDTA tubes. This clonotype was detected many times. Antigen specificity is unknown. The germline V gene encodes CDR1 SNHLY and CDR2 FYNNEI. CDR3 length: 13 amino acids. Trimming left V 11 bases short and J 8 bases short, with 19 bases between. The same data also contributed to another study, on T cells in Graves' hyperthyroidism and ophthalmopathy. As that report states: TCR CDR3 regions were first amplified by RT-PCR with HTBI primers.

This rearrangement joins TRBV2 to TRBJ2-1; D is possibly TRBD2 (7 bases). This receptor was taken from a woman younger than 45 with Graves disease. Sequencing was performed on peripheral blood mononuclear cells (PBMCs), taken at new diagnosis, from a patient treated with antithyroid drugs. CDR3 DNA sequence: TGTGCCTCGTACCGGGGGGCTCGGGATGAGCAGTTCTTC. It specifies CASYRGARDEQFF.